Below, 15 T cell receptor beta chains from the same sample are listed, as sequenced in a study of T cell repertoires in cytomegalovirus infection. These TCRs' antigens remain unknown. One entry per CDR3 protein results from TCRdb running MiXCR on the reads. The data show 570,000 or so distinct CDR3 sequences, under 45% seen once. The sequences come from cultured PBMCs, collected from culture after CMV antigen stimulation. The receptors were sampled from a human donor in good health (CMV status not recorded). Some clones in this sample may be carry-over from other donors' samples.

The chain is built from TRBV6-2 or TRBV6-3 and TRBJ2-4; a possible D gene is TRBD2 (5 bases). Germline values: CDR1 MNHEY, CDR2 SVGEGT. V lost 6 bases, J lost 0 bases, and 18 bases lay in between. There are 17 residues in the CDR3. This CDR3 reads CASRTRWGALAKNIQYF. CDR3 nucleotide sequence: TGTGCCAGCAGGACGAGGTGGGGAGCGCTAGCCAAAAACATTCAGTACTTC.

CDR3 amino acids: CASSTDWSRGSQYF. In DNA form, the CDR3 reads TGTGCCAGCAGCACAGACTGGTCCCGCGGGTCGCAGTATTTT. The genes are TRBV7-2 and TRBJ2-3; tentatively, D is TRBD2 (5 bases). The CDR3 runs 14 residues. Trimming took off 5 bases at V and 10 bases at J, with 19 bases between the two ends. CDR1 is SGHTA, CDR2 FQGNSA, per germline.

CDR3 sequence: CASSLRQGASDTQYF. CDR3 coding DNA: TGCGCCAGCAGCCTTCGACAGGGGGCGTCAGATACGCAGTATTTT. The rearrangement uses TRBV4-1 and TRBJ2-3, with TRBD1 identical over 10 bases. V shed 4 bases, J shed 4 bases, and the junction held 5 bases outside the gene matches. Germline V CDR1 and CDR2: MGHRA, YSYEKL. CDR3 length equals 15 residues.

The chain carries TRBV7-9 and TRBJ2-3; 10 bases match TRBD2. The ends lost 0 bases at V and 2 bases at J; junction bases unmatched: 5. Germline CDR1 is SEHNR and CDR2 is FQNEAQ (reference sequence). There are 17 residues in the CDR3. CDR3 bases: TGTGCCAGCAGCTTAGCCGGGACTAGCGAGAACACAGATACGCAGTATTTT. This gives the protein CASSLAGTSENTDTQYF.

This clonotype was detected ten times or more. The CDR3 bases are TGTGCCAGCAGCCTCCGGAGGGGGTATGGCTACACCTTC. Its translation is CASSLRRGYGYTF. The genes are TRBV7-2 and TRBJ1-2; weak D call: TRBD1 (6 bases). Germline CDR1 reads SGHTA; CDR2 reads FQGNSA. The CDR3 spans 13 residues. V was clipped by 5 bases and J by 5 bases, with 12 bases between them.

The sample holds a few counts of this clonotype. This chain connects TRBV28 to TRBJ2-3; 10 nucleotides align to TRBD2. CDR1 and CDR2 (germline): MDHEN, SYDVKM. V shed 7 bases and J 3 bases; nucleotides not matched to a gene: 7. There are 15 residues in the CDR3. CDR3: CASTERGGITDTQYF. CDR3 bases: TGTGCCAGCACCGAGCGGGGGGGTATTACAGATACGCAGTATTTT.

This clonotype was counted a few times. It is unclear where the CDR3 begins or ends on the DNA, so no DNA is shown, and the CDR3 is as TCRdb lists it. The CDR3 reads CAWNQRRAGELFF. The chain carries TRBV30 and TRBJ2-2. Germline CDR1 GTSNPN, CDR2 SVGIG (reference sequence). The length of the CDR3 is 13 amino acids, counting both ends.

The chain links TRBV27 to TRBJ2-1; D gene ambiguous. Trimming pared 4 bases from V and 5 bases from J, leaving 18 bases between. Germline CDR1 MNHEY, CDR2 SMNVEV (reference sequence). This CDR3 region has 16 residues. The CDR3 region is CASSSYPTGPNNEQFF. Here the CDR3 DNA reads TGTGCCAGCAGTTCATACCCTACTGGACCGAACAATGAGCAGTTCTTC.

The sample holds a few counts of this clonotype. The chain has TRBV12-3 or TRBV12-4 and TRBJ1-4; D may be TRBD1 (6 bases). The CDR3 totals 16 residues. With 4 bases removed from V and 8 bases from J, the gap between germline ends came to 20 bases. CDR3 sequence: CASSWSTGRGKEKLFF. CDR3 sequence (DNA): TGTGCCAGCAGTTGGTCAACAGGCAGGGGAAAGGAAAAACTGTTTTTT.

The J gene is TRBJ2-7, the V gene TRBV10-3, with a possible D match to TRBD1 (6 bases). Deletions cut 6 bases from V and 1 base from J, with 10 bases between. This CDR3 has 13 residues. Germline V gene sequence: CDR1 ENHRY, CDR2 SYGVKD. This CDR3 reads CAIRITGSYEQYF. CDR3 bases: TGTGCCATCAGGATCACAGGGTCCTACGAGCAGTACTTC.

Only a few counts were recorded for this clonotype. The V gene is TRBV7-2, the J gene TRBJ2-1, with D possibly called TRBD1 or TRBD2 (5 bases each). V was cut by 2 bases and J by 7 bases, with 18 bases left in between. Germline loops: CDR1 SGHTA, CDR2 FQGNSA. The CDR3 covers 16 residues. CDR3 sequence reads: CASSLMGLSRGNEQFF. As DNA, the CDR3 is TGTGCCAGCAGCTTAATGGGGCTTTCTCGAGGGAATGAGCAGTTCTTC.

This sequence joins TRBV7-6 and TRBJ1-3, with a tentative D call TRBD1 (5 bases). CDR1 SGHVS and CDR2 FNYEAQ come from the germline V gene. V was clipped by 4 bases and J by 0 bases, with 13 bases between them. The CDR3 is 16 amino acids. The CDR3 is CASSSRGPASGNTIYF. The CDR3, as DNA: TGTGCCAGCAGCTCAAGGGGACCGGCCTCTGGAAACACCATATATTTT. Full variable domain (outside the CDR3, taken from reference TRBV7-6 and TRBJ1-3): GAGVSQSPRYKVTKRGQDVALRCDPISGHVSLYWYRQALGQGPEFLTYFNYEAQQDKSGLPNDRFSAERPEGSISTLTIQRTEQRDSAMYRCASSSRGPASGNTIYFGEGSWLTVV.

This rearrangement joins TRBV20-1 to TRBJ2-3; no definite D call. The CDR3 length is 13 residues. Germline V gene sequence: CDR1 DFQATT, CDR2 SNEGSKA (reference sequence). Trimming took 0 bases from V and 3 from J, leaving 7 bases between them. The CDR3 sequence: CSARETKTDTQYF. DNA of the CDR3: TGCAGTGCTAGAGAAACTAAGACAGATACGCAGTATTTT.

The V and J genes are TRBV6-1 and TRBJ1-2; D may be TRBD1 (6 bases). Germline V gene data show CDR1 as MNHNS and CDR2 as SASEGT. V lost 2 bases and J lost 0, with 10 bases in between. The CDR3 has 15 residues. The CDR3 sequence is CASSERGGSNYGYTF. CDR3 nucleotide sequence: TGTGCCAGCAGTGAACGCGGGGGCTCTAACTATGGCTACACCTTC.

This clonotype was seen only a few times. The chain employs TRBV6-6 and TRBJ2-3, with TRBD1 matching over 8 bases. Trimming at V came to 6 bases and at J to 1 base, leaving 3 bases not matched to a gene. Germline CDR1 MNHNY, CDR2 SVGAGI (reference sequence). The CDR3 sequence is 14 residues long. CDR3 sequence: CASREGQGTDTQYF. As DNA, the CDR3 is TGTGCCAGCAGGGAGGGACAGGGCACAGATACGCAGTATTTT.